This TCR beta chain was recorded in a study of T-cell reconstitution after alpha-beta-depleted transplantation in children (dated by TCRdb to the mid-2010s). Describing the broader study: Using TCR repertoire profiling, the study quantitatively followed how T-cell immune reconstitution unfolded in children after TCRalphabeta/CD19-depleted allogeneic hematopoietic cell transplantation.

Study-level results and caveats: Apparently early alphabetaT-cell count recovery about two months after transplant reportedly relied on only several hundred rapidly expanded clones derived from non-depleted graft cells. In some patients, high TCRbeta diversity at day 60 was attributed to recipient T cells and intrathymic progenitors that had survived conditioning. The frequencies of hyperexpanded clones fell over the following months, and after one year, T-cell counts and TCRbeta diversity were mostly attributed to newly produced T cells.

This clonotype has more than one count but fewer than ten. The specificity of this receptor is unknown. Base qualities are missing; no much larger clone stands one base away. The sample's treatment or condition, from its label and the paper: allogeneic hematopoietic cell transplantation with graft depleted of TCRalphabeta T cells and CD19 B cells. TCRalphabeta/CD19-depleted allogeneic hematopoietic cell grafts were given to the transplant recipients, all of whom were children. Library preparation employed PCR. Sequencing took place on an Illumina HiSeq 2500. TCR libraries were prepared with molecular barcoding, using unique molecular identifiers to normalize TCRbeta repertoire quantification. Using fastp trimming at Q25 and MiXCR clonotype assembly, TCRdb reanalyzed the public sequencing data and kept in-frame beta chains. Each entry merges the rows of one CDR3 protein and shows their most common DNA and genes. For this sample the table gives about 610,000 distinct CDR3 sequences, of which 20% to 30% were detected only once. The top ten clonotypes cover 36% of the sample.

CDR3 length: 14 amino acids, cysteine to phenylalanine. Only CDR3 DNA is held: 42 bases, read in frame from base 1. Unmatched junction bases come to 10, with V trimmed by 4 bases and J by 7 bases. CDR1 SGHRS and CDR2 YFSETQ were looked up in the germline V gene. The receptor chain draws on TRBV5-1 and TRBJ1-2; TRBD1 agrees with 7 junctional bases. The receptor comes from a boy younger than two with Wiskott-Aldrich syndrome, due to receive a stem cell transplant. The sequencing used PBMCs, collected before TCRalphabeta/CD19-depleted stem cell transplant. CDR3 loop: CASSPMTGLRGYTF. The DNA sequence is as follows: TGCGCCAGCAGCCCGATGACAGGGTTACGTGGCTACACCTTC.